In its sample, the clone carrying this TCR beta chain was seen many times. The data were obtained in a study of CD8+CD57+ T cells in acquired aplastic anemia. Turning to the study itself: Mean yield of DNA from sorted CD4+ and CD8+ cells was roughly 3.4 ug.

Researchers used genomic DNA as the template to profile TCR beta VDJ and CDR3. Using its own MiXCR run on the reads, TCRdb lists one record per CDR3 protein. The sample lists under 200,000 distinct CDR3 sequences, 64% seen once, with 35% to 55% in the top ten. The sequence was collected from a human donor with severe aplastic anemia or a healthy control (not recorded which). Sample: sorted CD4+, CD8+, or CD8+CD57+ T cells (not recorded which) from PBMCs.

The CDR3 sequence: CASSINRGHYEQYF. The CDR3 nucleotides are TGTGCCAGCAGCATAAACAGGGGGCACTACGAGCAGTACTTC. The chain couples TRBV11-3 to TRBJ2-7; 9 bases align to TRBD1. The CDR3 is 14 residues long. V lost 5 bases and J lost 3; bases outside the gene matches: 5. The germline gives CDR1 SGHNT, CDR2 YENEEA.